Listed below are T cell receptor beta chains from one sample, sequenced in a study of blood T cell repertoires in COVID-19. This table comes from immunoSEQ multiplex PCR, and its TCRdb copy is limited to in-frame clones, with some not included. The repertoire has approximately 250,000 clones, around 86% of them found once; the top ten carry 2.2%. The sample was peripheral blood. The receptor set was obtained from a man aged 25-45 years who had recovered from COVID-19. Both conserved end residues are part of each CDR3. Fields, in order: clone size, D gene, J gene, V gene, CDR3 protein, CDR3 DNA. The D gene is left open where the match is weak. The size entry is marked missing in some rows and otherwise reads once, few, many or a size class.

once,TRBD2,TRBJ2-5,TRBV24-1,CATSDRPGLAETQYF,TGTGCCACCAGTGACCGTCCGGGACTAGCGGAGACCCAGTACTTC
NA,TRBD1,TRBJ2-7,TRBV5-4,CASSWDFGTGDGEQYF,TGTGCCAGCAGCTGGGACTTCGGGACAGGGGATGGCGAGCAGTACTTC
NA,NA,TRBJ2-1,TRBV15,CATSSLKPGYNEQFF,TGTGCCACCAGCAGCTTAAAGCCGGGTTACAATGAGCAGTTCTTC
NA,NA,TRBJ1-1,TRBV5-1,CASSLWIEAFGTNTEAFF,TGCGCCAGCAGCTTGTGGATAGAGGCTTTTGGTACGAACACTGAAGCTTTCTTT
NA,NA,TRBJ2-2,TRBV5-1,CASSFEAATGELFF,TGCGCCAGCAGCTTCGAAGCGGCCACCGGGGAGCTGTTTTTT
NA,NA,TRBJ1-1,TRBV29-1,CSVDQNTEAFF,TGCAGCGTTGATCAGAACACTGAAGCTTTCTTT
NA,NA,TRBJ1-1,TRBV14,CASSPTADSRAFF,TGTGCCAGCAGTCCCACCGCCGACAGTCGAGCTTTCTTT
NA,TRBD2,TRBJ2-5,TRBV5-4,CASSLAGASGTGETQYF,TGTGCCAGCAGCTTGGCCGGGGCTAGCGGGACGGGGGAGACCCAGTACTTC
NA,NA,TRBJ1-6,TRBV7-9,CASSPFAGTYNSPLHF,TGTGCCAGCAGCCCCTTCGCAGGGACATATAATTCACCCCTCCACTTT
NA,NA,TRBJ1-4,TRBV27,CASSPRWGLATNEKLFF,TGTGCCAGCAGCCCCAGGTGGGGACTTGCAACTAATGAAAAACTGTTTTTT
NA,NA,TRBJ2-1,TRBV5-4,CASSLVGVIYNEQFF,TGTGCCAGCAGTCTAGTCGGGGTAATCTACAATGAGCAGTTCTTC
medium-sized,NA,TRBJ1-5,TRBV6-5,CAHGIPNQPQHF,TGTGCCCACGGGATTCCCAATCAGCCCCAGCATTTT
NA,NA,TRBJ2-3,TRBV6-4,CASSKQETDTQYF,TGTGCCAGCAGTAAACAGGAGACAGATACGCAGTATTTT
NA,TRBD1,TRBJ1-6,TRBV4-1,CASSQLSTGGEAPLHF,TGCGCCAGCAGCCAACTTTCGACAGGGGGCGAGGCACCCCTCCACTTT
NA,NA,TRBJ2-7,TRBV2,CASSAPTDYLQPEQYF,TGTGCCAGCAGTGCGCCTACCGACTACTTACAACCCGAGCAGTACTTC
NA,TRBD2,TRBJ2-5,TRBV11-2,CASSLGSGGQETQYF,TGTGCCAGCAGCTTGGGTAGCGGGGGGCAAGAGACCCAGTACTTC
NA,TRBD2,TRBJ2-1,TRBV5-4,CASSLAKLAGTYNEQFF,TGTGCCAGCAGCTTGGCGAAACTAGCGGGCACCTACAATGAGCAGTTCTTC
NA,NA,TRBJ2-5,TRBV6-5,CASLGVQTQYF,TGTGCCAGTCTGGGCGTGCAGACCCAGTACTTC
few,NA,TRBJ1-1,TRBV6-2/TRBV6-3,CASSYSLAAEQSFF,TGTGCCAGCAGTTACTCTCTGGCGGCCGAGCAATCTTTCTTT
NA,NA,TRBJ1-1,TRBV12-5,CASGPYTARQAFF,TGTGCTAGTGGTCCCTATACCGCGCGGCAGGCTTTCTTT
NA,NA,TRBJ1-4,TRBV30,CAWSGRISGAPPGNEKLFF,TGTGCCTGGAGTGGCAGAATTTCAGGGGCACCCCCGGGTAATGAAAAACTGTTTTTT
NA,NA,TRBJ2-5,TRBV4-3,CASSQDRFQETQYF,TGCGCCAGCAGCCAAGACAGGTTCCAAGAGACCCAGTACTTC
NA,TRBD1,TRBJ2-3,TRBV18,CASSPPIAGGEGEDTQYF,TGTGCCAGCTCACCCCCGATAGCAGGGGGCGAGGGGGAAGATACGCAGTATTTT
NA,NA,TRBJ1-5,TRBV4-2,CASSQVGQRGNQPQHF,TGTGCCAGCAGCCAAGTCGGACAGAGAGGCAATCAGCCCCAGCATTTT
once,TRBD1,TRBJ1-3,TRBV30,CARRTGISGNTIYF,TGTGCCCGAAGGACAGGCATCTCTGGAAACACCATATATTTT
NA,TRBD1,TRBJ1-2,TRBV7-2,CASSLTGGAHGYTF,TGTGCCAGCAGCTTGACAGGGGGCGCGCATGGCTACACCTTC
NA,NA,TRBJ2-3,TRBV18,CASSPTSGDTQYF,TGTGCCAGCTCACCGACTAGTGGAGATACGCAGTATTTT
NA,NA,TRBJ2-7,TRBV6-5,CASRMTALGSYEQYF,TGTGCCAGCCGAATGACAGCCCTTGGCTCCTACGAGCAGTACTTC
once,NA,TRBJ2-2,TRBV7-9,CASNTGNTGELFF,TGTGCCAGCAACACAGGGAACACCGGGGAGCTGTTTTTT
NA,NA,TRBJ2-1,TRBV10-2,CASSESKISYNEQFF,TGCGCCAGCAGTGAGTCGAAAATCAGCTACAATGAGCAGTTCTTC
NA,TRBD1,TRBJ1-1,TRBV4-1,CASSPLPDRRLNTEAFF,TGCGCCAGCAGCCCCCTCCCGGACAGGCGCCTGAACACTGAAGCTTTCTTT
NA,NA,TRBJ1-1,TRBV18,CASSPTDTIEAFF,TGTGCCAGCTCACCGACAGATACGATTGAAGCTTTCTTT
NA,TRBD1,TRBJ2-7,TRBV6-1,CASSELLNRGNEQYF,TGTGCCAGCAGTGAACTTTTGAACAGGGGGAACGAGCAGTACTTC
NA,NA,TRBJ1-1,TRBV6-4,CASSGQLNTEAFF,TGTGCCAGCAGTGGGCAATTGAACACTGAAGCTTTCTTT
NA,TRBD1,TRBJ1-5,TRBV19,CASSGQGGNQPQHF,TGTGCCAGTAGTGGACAGGGTGGCAATCAGCCCCAGCATTTT
NA,NA,TRBJ2-7,TRBV30,CAWSSDSYEQYF,TGTGCCTGGAGTTCAGACTCCTACGAGCAGTACTTC
once,TRBD1,TRBJ1-2,TRBV29-1,CSVVRTGVDYGYTF,TGCAGCGTTGTACGGACAGGTGTGGACTATGGCTACACCTTC
NA,NA,TRBJ1-1,TRBV7-9,CASSPKGAGGGAFF,TGTGCCAGCAGCCCTAAGGGTGCCGGGGGAGGGGCTTTCTTT
NA,NA,TRBJ1-4,TRBV3-1/TRBV3-2,CASSQDVGLFF,TGTGCCAGCAGCCAAGATGTCGGACTGTTTTTT
once,NA,TRBJ1-3,TRBV29-1,CSVLDRITGNTIYF,TGCAGCGTTCTCGACAGAATCACTGGAAACACCATATATTTT
NA,TRBD2,TRBJ2-3,TRBV10-3,CAITPISGASTDTQYF,TGTGCCATCACCCCCATTAGCGGGGCTAGCACAGATACGCAGTATTTT
NA,TRBD1,TRBJ2-1,TRBV7-2,CASSLATGIGFEQFF,TGTGCCAGCAGCTTAGCGACAGGGATTGGGTTTGAGCAGTTCTTC
NA,NA,TRBJ2-7,TRBV27,CASSSSTITYEQYF,TGTGCCAGCAGTTCCTCGACTATTACCTACGAGCAGTACTTC
NA,TRBD1,TRBJ1-4,TRBV5-5,CASSLRGQGNEKLFF,TGTGCCAGCAGCTTACGGGGACAGGGTAATGAAAAACTGTTTTTT
NA,NA,TRBJ1-2,TRBV5-1,CASSLGRQSGEDGYTF,TGCGCCAGCAGCTTGGGACGACAGTCGGGCGAGGATGGCTACACCTTC
few,NA,TRBJ1-5,TRBV19,CASSIGDGGGQPQHF,TGTGCCAGTAGTATAGGTGACGGGGGGGGTCAGCCCCAGCATTTT
NA,NA,TRBJ1-4,TRBV2,CASNWGVTNEKLFF,TGTGCCAGCAACTGGGGGGTAACTAATGAAAAACTGTTTTTT
NA,NA,TRBJ2-5,TRBV7-8,CASSFRTLLETQYF,TGTGCCAGCAGCTTCAGGACACTATTAGAGACCCAGTACTTC